This T cell receptor beta chain emerged from a study of T cells of healthy individuals. The CDR3 is made up of 15 amino acids. Germline-derived CDR1 and CDR2 are DFQATT and SNEGSKA (reference sequence). Trimming pared 0 bases from V and 5 bases from J, leaving 16 bases between. This clonotype appeared many times. MiXCR, run by TCRdb on the 5' RACE reads, gives a single entry per CDR3 protein. The data contain 38,000 or so distinct CDR3 sequences, 4% to 5.5% of them singletons. The origin of this receptor is a human donor in good health. The chain employs TRBV20-1 and TRBJ2-5; D perhaps matches TRBD1 (6 bases). CDR3 DNA: TGCAGTGCTAGAGATACGTGGGGGCCCGGGGAGACCCAGTACTTC. Translating gives CSARDTWGPGETQYF.